This section outlines one T cell receptor beta chain sequence together with its context. What it binds is not known. This entry comes from a study of cytomegalovirus exposure and HLA in healthy donors. Study in general: Per a later analysis, the roughly 680 first-cohort and over 90 validation repertoires shared one platform. Points from the study as a whole: Three CMV-associated chains proved CMV antigen-specific in vitro. Associated with cytomegalovirus, according to the listing, were 150 to 200 TCR beta chains.

TCRdb's copy holds only in-frame clones and misses some; the assay was immunoSEQ multiplex PCR. The table includes about 130,000 clones, roughly 90% detected once. The validation cohort, a group of 90 to 150 subjects, included the donors and was separate from the approximately 660-subject first cohort. From germline, CDR1 is SGHAT and CDR2 FQNNGV. This CDR3 has 14 amino acids. V lost 4 bases, J lost 6 bases, and 14 bases lay in between. The V call is TRBV11-2, the J call TRBJ2-3, with a tentative D call TRBD2 (6 bases). The sequence was obtained from a woman aged 18-30 years in good health and CMV-seronegative. Sequencing was done on a sample of PBMCs. The CDR3 is CASSSLGGGDTQYF. The CDR3, as DNA: TGTGCCAGCAGCTCCCTCGGGGGTGGCGATACGCAGTATTTT.